The following is a T cell receptor beta chain sequence with its context. Libraries were prepared by immunoSEQ multiplex PCR; TCRdb keeps only in-frame clonotypes and omits some of them. The data contain 40,000 or so clones, nearly 90% of them seen just once; the ten biggest clones take up about 1.2%. The sample comes from a study of T cell changes during pregnancy in multiple sclerosis. The CDR3 covers 14 residues. Trimming took 2 bases from V and 7 from J; bases not matched to a gene: 5. Germline loops: CDR1 SGHRS, CDR2 YFSETQ. The source is a female donor with multiple sclerosis, enrolled in a pregnancy study. This chain links TRBV5-1 with TRBJ2-1; 8 bases agree with TRBD2. The sequencing used CD4+ T cells from peripheral blood mononuclear cells, collected in the first trimester of pregnancy. Written as DNA, the CDR3 is TGCGCCAGCAGCTTAAGCGGGAGAGTGAATGAGCAGTTCTTC. Translating it yields CASSLSGRVNEQFF.